Presented here are 24 T cell receptor beta chains from one specimen sequenced in a study of sequential checkpoint blockade in melanoma. Documented treatment: randomized to nivolumab then ipilimumab (arm A) or the reverse (arm B). The method was immunoSEQ multiplex PCR; TCRdb's version includes in-frame clones alone and lacks a portion of them. The profile shows approximately 11,000 clones, around 74% of them singletons. Sequencing used CD8+ T cells sorted from blood (inferred from file names), obtained from a patient given nivolumab and ipilimumab in sequence. The receptors were gathered from a human donor with melanoma.

The rearrangement links TRBV7-9 to TRBJ2-7; 8 bases agree with TRBD1. This CDR3 contains 15 residues. V was clipped by 5 bases and J by 1 base; unmatched bases: 7. Germline V lookup: CDR1 SEHNR, CDR2 FQNEAQ (reference sequence). The chain's CDR3 is CASSAGDRPSYEQYF. CDR3 DNA sequence: TGTGCCAGCAGCGCCGGGGACAGGCCGTCCTACGAGCAGTACTTC.

The rearrangement uses TRBV27 and TRBJ2-5; 7 bases line up with TRBD1. V lost 4 bases and J lost 5; bases outside the gene matches: 7. This CDR3 is built from 14 residues. Germline V gene data show CDR1 as MNHEY and CDR2 as SMNVEV (reference sequence). The CDR3 sequence: CASSWVGRGETQYF. In nucleotides, the CDR3 is TGTGCCAGCAGTTGGGTGGGCAGGGGGGAGACCCAGTACTTC.

V gene TRBV28 combines with J gene TRBJ2-1, with D perhaps TRBD2 (6 bases). The CDR3 has 14 residues. CDR1 is MDHEN and CDR2 is SYDVKM in the germline V gene. V was clipped by 5 bases and J by 7 bases, with 15 bases between them. CDR3 amino acids: CASSPPGVGNEQFF. DNA of the CDR3: TGTGCCAGCAGTCCCCCGGGAGTTGGTAATGAGCAGTTCTTC.

The V gene is TRBV6-6, the J gene TRBJ2-1; 9 bases align to TRBD2. Germline V CDR1 and CDR2: MNHNY, SVGAGI (reference sequence). With 7 bases clipped from V and 1 base from J, the junction kept 8 bases outside the gene matches. CDR3 length equals 16 residues. DNA for the CDR3: TGTGCCAGCATCCGAAAGCGGGGGGCTTCCTACAATGAGCAGTTCTTC. Amino acids: CASIRKRGASYNEQFF.

In its sample, this clone ranks as medium-sized. This sequence joins TRBV7-9 and TRBJ2-7; a weak D match, TRBD2 (7 bases). Germline V gives CDR1 SEHNR, CDR2 FQNEAQ (reference sequence). The CDR3 runs 15 residues. Trimming removed 1 base from V and 6 bases from J, with 16 bases in between. The CDR3 reads CASSLGPGGQSEQYF. The CDR3 DNA reads as TGTGCCAGCAGCTTAGGGCCGGGGGGCCAGAGCGAGCAGTACTTC.

The gene calls are TRBV2 and TRBJ2-7, with D possibly TRBD1 on 5 matching bases. CDR3 length equals 15 residues. Germline lookup yields CDR1 SNHLY and CDR2 FYNNEI. Trimming removed 5 bases at V and 4 bases at J, with 18 bases between. CDR3 amino acids: CASSPASGPLYEQYF. In DNA form, the CDR3 reads TGTGCCAGCAGTCCGGCCTCAGGGCCCCTATACGAGCAGTACTTC.

In this sample, this clone turned up a few times. The V and J genes are TRBV4-1 and TRBJ2-3; 9 bases are shared with TRBD2. The CDR3 has 16 residues. The V and J ends lost 7 bases and 6 bases, in that order; junction bases with no gene match: 14. Per the germline V gene, CDR1 is MGHRA and CDR2 is YSYEKL. In DNA, the CDR3 is TGCGCCAGCACTCAAACCGGGACTAGCTTCCCGGATACGCAGTATTTT. This translates into CASTQTGTSFPDTQYF.

By proportion, this clone is medium-sized (0.01 to 0.1%). The V and J genes are TRBV13 and TRBJ2-7; TRBD2 matches at 8 bases. The CDR3 contains 14 residues. The germline V gene has CDR1 PRHDT and CDR2 FYEKMQ (reference sequence). V was pared by 3 bases and J by 3 bases, with 4 bases of the junction left unmatched. CDR3 protein: CASSLGLAGYEQYF. The CDR3 nucleotides read TGTGCCAGCAGCTTGGGGCTAGCGGGCTACGAGCAGTACTTC.

This chain uses TRBV7-9 with TRBJ2-5, with D unresolved. The DNA end favors TRBJ2-7, so the J call may be wrong. Germline V gene lookup returns CDR1 SEHNR and CDR2 FQNEAQ (reference sequence). The CDR3 consists of 13 residues. In nucleotides, the CDR3 is TGTGCCAGCAGCCATCCCCTTATCTACGAGCAGTACTTC. Translating gives CASSHPLIYEQYF.

The rearrangement links TRBV6-1 to TRBJ2-3, with 11 bases lining up with TRBD2. Germline assignment: CDR1 MNHNS and CDR2 SASEGT. V lost 5 bases, J lost 4 bases, and 5 bases stayed unmatched. The CDR3 is 15 residues long. The CDR3 sequence: CASSTLAGGSDTQYF. In nucleotides, the CDR3 is TGTGCCAGCAGTACGCTAGCGGGAGGTTCAGATACGCAGTATTTT.

In nucleotides, the CDR3 is TGTGCCAGCAGCCCTCCCACTAGCGGGAGTCACGAGCAGTACTTC. Its protein is CASSPPTSGSHEQYF. The rearrangement joins TRBV2 to TRBJ2-7; 11 positions agree with TRBD2. V was clipped by 6 bases and J by 5 bases; unmatched bases: 9. CDR1 SNHLY and CDR2 FYNNEI come from the germline V gene. The CDR3 consists of 15 residues.

This clone was recorded once. The chain employs TRBV27 and TRBJ2-5; a possible D gene is TRBD2 (7 bases). The J call may be faulty, since TRBJ2-7 better matches the DNA end. Germline V gene sequence: CDR1 MNHEY, CDR2 SMNVEV (reference sequence). This CDR3 is 14 amino acids long. CDR3 DNA: TGTGCCAGCAGACAATGGGGGGGCGTCTACGAGCAGTACTTC. Protein product: CASRQWGGVYEQYF.

This chain links TRBV5-4 with TRBJ2-7, with D tentatively TRBD2 (6 bases). Germline lookup yields CDR1 SGHNT and CDR2 YYREEE (reference sequence). This CDR3 is built from 12 residues. V lost 1 base and J 5 bases, leaving 7 bases between the germline ends. The CDR3 here is CASSLWGDEQYF. As DNA, the CDR3 is TGTGCCAGCAGCTTGTGGGGGGACGAGCAGTACTTC.

The J gene is TRBJ2-3, the V gene TRBV18; D is possibly TRBD2 (6 bases). Trimming stripped 3 bases from V and 4 bases from J, with 14 bases between. Germline V gives CDR1 KGHSH, CDR2 LQKENI. The CDR3 has 15 residues. CDR3: CASSPLGGRADTQYF. DNA for the CDR3: TGTGCCAGCTCACCCCTGGGGGGTAGGGCAGATACGCAGTATTTT.

The chain joins TRBV7-6 to TRBJ1-2; tentative D call: TRBD1 (5 bases). V was cut by 1 base and J by 4 bases, with 13 bases left in between. The germline gives CDR1 SGHVS, CDR2 FNYEAQ. The CDR3 totals 15 residues. In DNA form, the CDR3 reads TGTGCCAGCAGCTTAGAGGATGGGGGGTTCTATGGCTACACCTTC. Its translation: CASSLEDGGFYGYTF.

The rearrangement uses TRBV7-2 and TRBJ2-7; 7 nucleotides line up with TRBD1. From germline, CDR1 is SGHTA and CDR2 FQGNSA. CDR3 length equals 16 residues. The V segment lost 0 bases and the J segment 2 bases; nucleotides outside the gene matches: 7. The CDR3 nucleotides read TGTGCCAGCAGCTTAGCCCAACAGGGGCCGACCTACGAGCAGTACTTC. Residues: CASSLAQQGPTYEQYF.

This chain joins TRBV4-1 and TRBJ2-1, with TRBD2 matching over 11 bases. The J segment lost 10 bases and the V segment lost 0 bases, leaving 8 bases of the junction unmatched. CDR1 MGHRA and CDR2 YSYEKL come from the germline V gene. The CDR3 is 16 amino acids. This CDR3 reads CASSQDGSGRGTEQFF. The CDR3 nucleotides read TGCGCCAGCAGCCAAGATGGTAGCGGGAGGGGGACGGAGCAGTTCTTC.

This sequence joins TRBV27 and TRBJ2-5; 14 bases agree with TRBD2. V lost 6 bases, J lost 1 base, and 1 base stayed unmatched. The germline V gene has CDR1 MNHEY and CDR2 SMNVEV (reference sequence). The CDR3 is 15 amino acids. In nucleotides, the CDR3 is TGTGCCAGCAGGGGACTAGCGGGGGCCCAAGAGACCCAGTACTTC. Its translation: CASRGLAGAQETQYF.

V gene TRBV7-9 combines with J gene TRBJ1-1, with TRBD1 matching over 12 bases. CDR1 SEHNR and CDR2 FQNEAQ come from the germline V gene (reference sequence). V shed 4 bases, J shed 1 base, and the junction held 7 bases outside the gene matches. This CDR3 spans 17 amino acids. As DNA, the CDR3 is TGTGCCAGCAGCTGGGGGACAGGGGGCGCCCGGAACACTGAAGCTTTCTTT. It specifies CASSWGTGGARNTEAFF.

The genes are TRBV28 and TRBJ1-2; 7 bases match TRBD1. V lost 4 bases to trimming and J lost 0 bases; unmatched junction nucleotides: 11. Germline CDR1 and CDR2: MDHEN and SYDVKM. The CDR3 sequence is 17 residues long. The CDR3 here is CASSSRTGTESNYGYTF. CDR3 DNA sequence: TGTGCCAGCAGTTCCCGCACCGGGACAGAGTCTAACTATGGCTACACCTTC.

CDR3 amino acids: CASSQEEHRDIEKLFF. DNA of the CDR3: TGCGCCAGCAGCCAAGAGGAACATAGGGACATTGAAAAACTGTTTTTT. The V and J genes are TRBV4-1 and TRBJ1-4, with TRBD1 as a possible D gene (6 bases). Trimming cost V 0 bases and J 7 bases, with 15 bases left between them. The CDR3 sequence is 16 residues long. CDR1 and CDR2 from the germline V gene are MGHRA and YSYEKL.

This chain's CDR3 is CASSQSGGGETQYF. Here the CDR3 DNA reads TGTGCCAGCAGTCAGAGCGGGGGGGGAGAGACCCAGTACTTC. The chain carries TRBV6-5 and TRBJ2-5, with 10 bases that match TRBD2. Germline CDR1 is MNHEY and CDR2 is SVGAGI. The CDR3 sequence is 14 residues long. Losses at the gene ends were 5 bases for V and 4 bases for J; bases not matched to a gene: 4.

The gene calls are TRBV28 and TRBJ2-7; 10 bases line up with TRBD1. This CDR3 comprises 14 residues. After removal of 5 bases from V and 5 bases from J, the junction contained 6 bases not matched to a gene. CDR1 is MDHEN, CDR2 SYDVKM, per germline. CDR3 bases: TGTGCCAGCAGTCAGACAGGGGGCCTCAACGAGCAGTACTTC. Its protein product is CASSQTGGLNEQYF.

This clone was found a few times. The V and J genes are TRBV18 and TRBJ1-2; D not certain. The germline V gene has CDR1 KGHSH and CDR2 LQKENI. CDR3 size: 14 residues. V gave up 3 bases and J gave up 4 bases, with 12 bases separating them. The CDR3: CASSPTDGFYGYTF. The CDR3 nucleotides are TGTGCCAGCTCACCCACAGACGGCTTCTATGGCTACACCTTC.